Listed here is a single T cell receptor beta chain. The sample belongs to a study of shared clonotypes between healthy human individuals. The CDR3 consists of 15 residues. With 2 bases clipped from V and 1 base from J, the junction kept 5 bases outside the gene matches. From germline, CDR1 is SGDLS and CDR2 YYNGEE. Some clones are missing from TCRdb's copy, which holds only in-frame ones; the method was immunoSEQ multiplex PCR. The sample records a few hundred thousand clones, around 74% being singletons. The sequencing input was memory CD4+ T cells sorted from blood. Stated subset: CD45RA-negative fraction. This clonotype was obtained from a man aged 25-40 years in good health. The chain recombines TRBV9 with TRBJ1-1, with TRBD1 matching 7 bases. As DNA, the CDR3 is TGTGCCAGCAGCGTGCAGACAGGGCCGAACACTGAAGCTTTCTTT. Amino acids: CASSVQTGPNTEAFF.